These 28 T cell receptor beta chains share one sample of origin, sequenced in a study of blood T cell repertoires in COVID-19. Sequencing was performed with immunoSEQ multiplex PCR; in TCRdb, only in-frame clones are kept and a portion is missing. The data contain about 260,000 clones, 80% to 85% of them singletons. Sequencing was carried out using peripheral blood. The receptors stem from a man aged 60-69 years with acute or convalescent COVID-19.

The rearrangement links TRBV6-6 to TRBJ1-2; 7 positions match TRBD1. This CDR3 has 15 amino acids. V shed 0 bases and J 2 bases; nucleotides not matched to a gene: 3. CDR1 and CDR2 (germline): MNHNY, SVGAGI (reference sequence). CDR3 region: CASSYSEGANYGYTF. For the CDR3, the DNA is TGTGCCAGCAGTTACTCCGAGGGGGCGAACTATGGCTACACCTTC.

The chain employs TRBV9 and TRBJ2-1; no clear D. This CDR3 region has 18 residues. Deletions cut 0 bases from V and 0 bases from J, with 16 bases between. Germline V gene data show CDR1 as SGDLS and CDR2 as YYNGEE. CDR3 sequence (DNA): TGTGCCAGCAGCGTAGCTACTGCCGCGGTGAGCTCCTACAATGAGCAGTTCTTC. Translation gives CASSVATAAVSSYNEQFF.

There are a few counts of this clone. The CDR3 region is CASSWTGTAGELFF. In DNA form, the CDR3 reads TGTGCCAGCAGTTGGACAGGGACAGCCGGGGAGCTGTTTTTT. This chain uses TRBV27 with TRBJ2-2; 8 positions match TRBD1. Losses at the gene ends were 4 bases for V and 6 bases for J; bases not matched to a gene: 4. CDR1 and CDR2 (germline): MNHEY, SMNVEV (reference sequence). CDR3 length: 14 amino acids.

Here the CDR3 reads CASSLGGAQSSGNTIYF. CDR3 in DNA: TGTGCCAGCAGCTTGGGCGGGGCTCAGTCCTCTGGAAACACCATATATTTT. V and J are TRBV5-4 and TRBJ1-3; a weak D match, TRBD1 (5 bases). The CDR3 sequence is 17 residues long. The V end was cut by 0 bases, the J end by 0 bases, with 13 bases between. The germline V gene has CDR1 SGHNT and CDR2 YYREEE (reference sequence).

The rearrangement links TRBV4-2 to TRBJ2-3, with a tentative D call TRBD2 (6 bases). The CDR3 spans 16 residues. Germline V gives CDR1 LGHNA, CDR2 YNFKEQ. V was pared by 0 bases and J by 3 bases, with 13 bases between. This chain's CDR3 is CASSQERGGSTDTQYF. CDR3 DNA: TGTGCCAGCAGCCAAGAGAGGGGAGGATCGACAGATACGCAGTATTTT.

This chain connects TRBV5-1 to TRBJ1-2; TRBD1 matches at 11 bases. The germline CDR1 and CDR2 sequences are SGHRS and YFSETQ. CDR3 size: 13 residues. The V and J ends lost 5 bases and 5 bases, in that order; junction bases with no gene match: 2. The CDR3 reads CASRGDRGYGYTF. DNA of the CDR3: TGCGCCAGCAGAGGGGACAGGGGGTATGGCTACACCTTC.

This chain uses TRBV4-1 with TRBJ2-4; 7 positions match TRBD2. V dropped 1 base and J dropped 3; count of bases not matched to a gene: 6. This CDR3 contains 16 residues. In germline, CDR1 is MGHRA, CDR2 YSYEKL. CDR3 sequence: CASSQVAGVDKNIQYF. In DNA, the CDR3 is TGCGCCAGCAGCCAAGTGGCGGGGGTTGACAAAAACATTCAGTACTTC.

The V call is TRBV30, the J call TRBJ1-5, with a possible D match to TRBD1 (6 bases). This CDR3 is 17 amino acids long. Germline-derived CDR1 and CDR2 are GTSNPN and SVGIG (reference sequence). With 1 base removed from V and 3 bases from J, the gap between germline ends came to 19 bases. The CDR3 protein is CAWSAFGRTAINQPQHF. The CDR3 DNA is TGTGCCTGGAGTGCTTTCGGTCGGACAGCCATCAATCAGCCCCAGCATTTT.

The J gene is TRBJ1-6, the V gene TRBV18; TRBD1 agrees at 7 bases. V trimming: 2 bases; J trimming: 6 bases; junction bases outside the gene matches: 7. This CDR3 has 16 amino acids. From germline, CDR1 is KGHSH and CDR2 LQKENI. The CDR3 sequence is CASSPASGQLNSPLHF. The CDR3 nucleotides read TGTGCCAGCTCACCAGCCTCGGGACAGCTTAATTCACCCCTCCACTTT.

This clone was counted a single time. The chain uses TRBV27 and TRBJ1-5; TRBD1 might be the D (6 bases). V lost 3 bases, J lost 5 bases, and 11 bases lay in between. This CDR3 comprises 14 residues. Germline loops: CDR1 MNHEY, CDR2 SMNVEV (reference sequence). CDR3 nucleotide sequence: TGTGCCAGCAGTTTGGGGGGGGCAGATCAGCCCCAGCATTTT. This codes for CASSLGGADQPQHF.

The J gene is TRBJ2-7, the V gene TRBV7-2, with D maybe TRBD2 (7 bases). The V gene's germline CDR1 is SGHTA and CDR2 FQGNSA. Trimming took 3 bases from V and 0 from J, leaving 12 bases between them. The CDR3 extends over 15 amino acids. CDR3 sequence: CASSFAGAASYEQYF. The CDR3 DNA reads TGTGCCAGCAGCTTTGCGGGGGCCGCCTCCTACGAGCAGTACTTC.

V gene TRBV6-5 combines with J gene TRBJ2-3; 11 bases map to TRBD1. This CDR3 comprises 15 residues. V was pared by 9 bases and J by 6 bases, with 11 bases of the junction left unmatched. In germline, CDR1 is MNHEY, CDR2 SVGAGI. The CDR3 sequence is CASSRDRGYHDTQYF. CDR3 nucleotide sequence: TGTGCCAGTTCCCGGGACAGGGGGTACCACGATACGCAGTATTTT.

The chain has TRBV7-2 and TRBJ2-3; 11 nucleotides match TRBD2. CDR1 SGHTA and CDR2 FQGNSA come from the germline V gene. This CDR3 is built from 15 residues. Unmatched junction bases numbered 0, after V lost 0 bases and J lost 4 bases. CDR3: CASSLATSGADTQYF. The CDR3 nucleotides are TGTGCCAGCAGCTTAGCGACTAGCGGGGCAGATACGCAGTATTTT. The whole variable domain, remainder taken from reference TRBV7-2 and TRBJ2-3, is GAGVSQSPSNKVTEKGKDVELRCDPISGHTALYWYRQSLGQGLEFLIYFQGNSAPDKSGLPSDRFSAERTGGSVSTLTIQRTQQEDSAVYLCASSLATSGADTQYFGPGTRLTVL.

CDR3 loop: CASSVQVGQPQHF. As DNA, the CDR3 is TGCGCCAGCAGCGTCCAGGTAGGTCAGCCCCAGCATTTT. The V call is TRBV5-1, the J call TRBJ1-5, with D hard to call. V lost 4 bases and J 6 bases, leaving 11 bases between the germline ends. CDR1 SGHRS and CDR2 YFSETQ come from the germline V gene. This CDR3 has 13 residues.

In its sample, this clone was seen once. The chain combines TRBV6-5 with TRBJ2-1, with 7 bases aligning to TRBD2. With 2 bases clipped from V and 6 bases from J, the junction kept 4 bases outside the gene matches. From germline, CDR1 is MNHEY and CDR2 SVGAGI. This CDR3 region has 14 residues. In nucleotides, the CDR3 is TGTGCCAGCAGTTACCCGGGACTACCCAATGAGCAGTTCTTC. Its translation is CASSYPGLPNEQFF.

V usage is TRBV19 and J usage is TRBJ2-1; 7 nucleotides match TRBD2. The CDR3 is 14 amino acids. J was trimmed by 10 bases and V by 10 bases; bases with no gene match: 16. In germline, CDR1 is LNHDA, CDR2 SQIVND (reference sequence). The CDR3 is CATQVPGGLPEQFF. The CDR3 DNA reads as TGTGCCACCCAAGTACCGGGGGGTCTACCCGAGCAGTTCTTC.

The CDR3 is CAIGARNEQFF. The DNA of the CDR3 is TGTGCCATCGGGGCGCGCAATGAGCAGTTCTTC. This chain connects TRBV10-3 to TRBJ2-1, with D perhaps matching TRBD1 (5 bases). CDR1 and CDR2 (germline): ENHRY, SYGVKD. The ends were cut back, 8 bases at V and 6 bases at J, with 8 bases in the middle. CDR3 length: 11 amino acids.

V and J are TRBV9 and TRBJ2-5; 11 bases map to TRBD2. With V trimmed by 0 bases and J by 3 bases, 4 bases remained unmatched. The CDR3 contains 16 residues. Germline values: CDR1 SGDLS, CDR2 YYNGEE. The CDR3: CASSVGVAGGKETQYF. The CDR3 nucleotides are TGTGCCAGCAGCGTAGGCGTAGCGGGGGGGAAAGAGACCCAGTACTTC.

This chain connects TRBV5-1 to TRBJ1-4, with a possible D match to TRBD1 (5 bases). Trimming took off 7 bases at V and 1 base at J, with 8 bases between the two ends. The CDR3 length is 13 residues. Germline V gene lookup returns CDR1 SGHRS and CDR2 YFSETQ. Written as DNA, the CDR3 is TGCGCCAGCGCTCAGGGAACTAATGAAAAACTGTTTTTT. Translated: CASAQGTNEKLFF.

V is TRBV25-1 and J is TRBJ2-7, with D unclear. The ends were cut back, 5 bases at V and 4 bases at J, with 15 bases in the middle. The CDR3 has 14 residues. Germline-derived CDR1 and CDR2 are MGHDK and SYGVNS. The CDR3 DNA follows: TGTGCCAGCAGTTGGAGTTCAGAAACTTACGAGCAGTACTTC. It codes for CASSWSSETYEQYF.

The CDR3 loop reads CASSHRTINNEQFF. CDR3 DNA: TGTGCCAGCAGCCATAGGACTATCAACAATGAGCAGTTCTTC. This chain joins TRBV7-6 and TRBJ2-1; perhaps TRBD2 as D (6 bases). The germline gives CDR1 SGHVS, CDR2 FNYEAQ. This CDR3 is built from 14 residues. V gave up 5 bases and J gave up 5 bases, with 13 bases separating them. The full variable domain, with the rest looked up from reference TRBV7-6 and TRBJ2-1, is GAGVSQSPRYKVTKRGQDVALRCDPISGHVSLYWYRQALGQGPEFLTYFNYEAQQDKSGLPNDRFSAERPEGSISTLTIQRTEQRDSAMYRCASSHRTINNEQFFGPGTRLTVL.

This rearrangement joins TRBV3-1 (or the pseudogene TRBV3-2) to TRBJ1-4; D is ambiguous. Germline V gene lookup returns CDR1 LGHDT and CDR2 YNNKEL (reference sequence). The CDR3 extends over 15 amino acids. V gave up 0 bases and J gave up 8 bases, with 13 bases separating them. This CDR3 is CASSQEGLRREKLFF. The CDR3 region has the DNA TGTGCCAGCAGCCAAGAAGGACTCAGACGGGAAAAACTGTTTTTT.

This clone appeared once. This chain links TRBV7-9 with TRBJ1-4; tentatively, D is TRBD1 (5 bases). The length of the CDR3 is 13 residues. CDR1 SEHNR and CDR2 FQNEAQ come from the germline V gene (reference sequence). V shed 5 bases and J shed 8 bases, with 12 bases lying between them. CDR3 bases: TGTGCCAGCAGCCTACGACAGTTAGAAAAACTGTTTTTT. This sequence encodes CASSLRQLEKLFF.

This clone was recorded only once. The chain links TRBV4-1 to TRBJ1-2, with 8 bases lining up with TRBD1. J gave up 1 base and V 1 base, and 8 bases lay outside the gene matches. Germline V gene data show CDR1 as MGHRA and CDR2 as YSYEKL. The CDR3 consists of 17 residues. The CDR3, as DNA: TGCGCCAGCAGCCAAGGACAGGGGCCTCGCTTTAACTATGGCTACACCTTC. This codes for CASSQGQGPRFNYGYTF.

This CDR3 reads CASSVESHSAYEQYF. CDR3 sequence (DNA): TGTGCCAGCAGCGTAGAGTCTCATAGTGCCTACGAGCAGTACTTC. The chain carries TRBV9 and TRBJ2-7; no firm D call. The germline V gene has CDR1 SGDLS and CDR2 YYNGEE. The V end lost 0 bases, the J end lost 2 bases, and 12 bases lay between the germline ends. CDR3 length equals 15 residues.

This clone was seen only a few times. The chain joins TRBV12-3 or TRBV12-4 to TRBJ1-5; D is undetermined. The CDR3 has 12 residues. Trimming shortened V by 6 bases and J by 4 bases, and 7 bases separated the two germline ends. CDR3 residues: CASRNMNQPQHF. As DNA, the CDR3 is TGTGCCAGCAGAAACATGAATCAGCCCCAGCATTTT.

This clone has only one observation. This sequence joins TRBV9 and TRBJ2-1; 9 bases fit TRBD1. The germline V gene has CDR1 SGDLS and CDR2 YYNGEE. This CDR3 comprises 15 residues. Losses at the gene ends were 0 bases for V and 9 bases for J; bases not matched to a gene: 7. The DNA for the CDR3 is TGTGCCAGCAGCGTAGTGCCCACGGGACAGGGTGAGCAGTTCTTC. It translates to CASSVVPTGQGEQFF.

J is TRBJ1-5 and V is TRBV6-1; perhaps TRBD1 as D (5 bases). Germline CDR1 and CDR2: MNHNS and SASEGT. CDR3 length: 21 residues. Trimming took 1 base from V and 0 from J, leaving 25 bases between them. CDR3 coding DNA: TGTGCCAGCAGTGAAGAAGGAAGGTGGGGCAGGAAAAATTATAGCAATCAGCCCCAGCATTTT. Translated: CASSEEGRWGRKNYSNQPQHF.